A selection of T cell receptor beta chains follows, all from one sample in a study of blood T cell repertoires in COVID-19. The protocol was immunoSEQ multiplex PCR, while the TCRdb copy is restricted to in-frame clones and leaves out a portion. The sample holds some 160,000 clones; roughly 88% are singletons and the top ten take about 6.3%. Sequenced: PBMCs or T cells enriched from blood (not recorded which). The receptors originated from a woman aged 45-60 years who had recovered from COVID-19. CDR3s include the opening cysteine and the closing phenylalanine or tryptophan. A D gene is named only where the DNA matches it firmly. Rows may omit the clone size; those that give it use once, few, many or a size class.

clone size: -; J gene: TRBJ2-5; V gene: TRBV15; D gene: -; CDR3 protein: CATSGDYQETQYF; CDR3 DNA: TGTGCCACCAGCGGAGACTACCAAGAGACCCAGTACTTC
clone size: few; J gene: TRBJ1-3; V gene: TRBV7-2; D gene: -; CDR3 protein: CASSSDGNSGNTIYF; CDR3 DNA: TGTGCCAGCAGCTCCGACGGGAACTCTGGAAACACCATATATTTT
clone size: -; J gene: TRBJ2-5; V gene: TRBV21-1; D gene: -; CDR3 protein: CASQRTGTQYF; CDR3 DNA: TGTGCCTCTCAGCGAACGGGGACCCAGTACTTC
clone size: -; J gene: TRBJ1-4; V gene: TRBV3-1/TRBV3-2; D gene: -; CDR3 protein: CASSHGARSNEKLFF; CDR3 DNA: TGTGCCAGCAGCCATGGGGCCCGCTCTAATGAAAAACTGTTTTTT
clone size: once; J gene: TRBJ1-1; V gene: TRBV2; D gene: -; CDR3 protein: CASSEVGFMNTEAFF; CDR3 DNA: TGTGCCAGCAGTGAAGTGGGCTTTATGAACACTGAAGCTTTCTTT
clone size: -; J gene: TRBJ1-2; V gene: TRBV9; D gene: -; CDR3 protein: CASSVGVVYGYTF; CDR3 DNA: TGTGCCAGCAGCGTAGGCGTGGTCTATGGCTACACCTTC
clone size: -; J gene: TRBJ2-5; V gene: TRBV27; D gene: -; CDR3 protein: CASSSSQETQYF; CDR3 DNA: TGTGCCAGCAGTTCTTCCCAAGAGACCCAGTACTTC
clone size: -; J gene: TRBJ1-2; V gene: TRBV14; D gene: -; CDR3 protein: CASSQLERSRGYTF; CDR3 DNA: TGTGCCAGCAGCCAATTGGAGAGGTCGAGGGGCTACACCTTC
clone size: -; J gene: TRBJ1-3; V gene: TRBV2; D gene: -; CDR3 protein: CASSDRLLSGNTIYF; CDR3 DNA: TGTGCCAGCAGTGATCGGTTACTCTCTGGAAACACCATATATTTT
clone size: -; J gene: TRBJ1-1; V gene: TRBV9; D gene: TRBD1; CDR3 protein: CASSVVGTANTEAFF; CDR3 DNA: TGTGCCAGCAGCGTAGTCGGGACAGCGAACACTGAAGCTTTCTTT
clone size: -; J gene: TRBJ1-2; V gene: TRBV6-5; D gene: TRBD1; CDR3 protein: CASRGSTGNLYGYTF; CDR3 DNA: TGTGCCAGCAGGGGGTCGACAGGGAACTTATATGGCTACACCTTC
clone size: -; J gene: TRBJ1-2; V gene: TRBV29-1; D gene: TRBD1; CDR3 protein: CSVVLGQGNGYTF; CDR3 DNA: TGCAGCGTTGTCCTGGGACAGGGAAATGGCTACACCTTC
clone size: -; J gene: TRBJ1-1; V gene: TRBV18; D gene: -; CDR3 protein: CASSPFGREAFF; CDR3 DNA: TGTGCCAGCTCCCCCTTCGGGAGGGAAGCTTTCTTT